This T cell receptor (beta chain) appears in the sequencing data of a study of T cells in Graves' hyperthyroidism and ophthalmopathy. About the study: Pretreatment peripheral blood was obtained at initial diagnosis. Study results and caveats: The majority of expanded thyroid clonotypes above 0.001 also appeared in blood.

Notes on this clonotype: Its antigen remains unknown.

The CDR3 spans 14 residues. Deletions cut 3 bases from V and 4 bases from J, with 12 bases between. What was amplified from RNA transcripts were TCR beta CDR3 regions. A first-round RT-PCR of the TCR CDR3 used the HTBI primer set. Each CDR3 protein gets one entry after TCRdb re-called the multiplex PCR reads with MiXCR. The table shows some 350,000 distinct CDR3 sequences, with 15% to 20% occurring only once. The V call is TRBV12-3 or TRBV12-4, the J call TRBJ1-2, with a possible D match to TRBD1 (6 bases). The clonotype originates from a woman between 18 and 29 years old with Graves' hyperthyroidism. The sample taken for sequencing was blood. The CDR3 protein is CASSFGRGTYGYTF. CDR3 sequence (DNA): TGTGCCAGCAGTTTCGGCAGGGGAACCTATGGCTACACCTTC.